Presented here are 15 T cell receptor beta chains from one specimen sequenced in a study of shared clonotypes between healthy human individuals. Only in-frame clones appear in the TCRdb table, and some are missing; sequencing was by immunoSEQ multiplex PCR. The top ten clones hold over 0.1% of a sample with 2 million to 2.5 million clones, approximately 96% of them seen once. Sequencing used naive CD4+ T cells sorted from blood. Subset denoted: CD45RA+ positively selected. The receptors here all came from a man aged 18 to 35 in good health.

The chain uses TRBV10-2 and TRBJ2-7, with TRBD2 matching 9 bases. The V segment lost 4 bases and the J segment 4 bases; nucleotides outside the gene matches: 5. The CDR3 has 14 amino acids. Germline-derived CDR1 and CDR2 are WSHSY and SAAADI. CDR3 nucleotides: TGCGCCAGCAGTGTGGCGGGGGGGCAATACGAGCAGTACTTC. Its protein product is CASSVAGGQYEQYF.

V gene TRBV27 combines with J gene TRBJ1-2; possibly TRBD1 for D (6 bases). V was clipped by 4 bases and J by 4 bases, with 13 bases between them. The CDR3 consists of 14 residues. From germline, CDR1 is MNHEY and CDR2 SMNVEV (reference sequence). The CDR3: CASSSTGKSYGYTF. The CDR3, as DNA: TGTGCCAGCAGTTCAACAGGGAAGTCCTATGGCTACACCTTC.

The chain has TRBV6-6 and TRBJ2-1; D may match TRBD1 or TRBD2 (5 bases each). V was cut by 11 bases and J by 0 bases, with 11 bases left in between. The CDR3 contains 13 residues. Germline V gives CDR1 MNHNY, CDR2 SVGAGI (reference sequence). Here the CDR3 reads CAYGGSSYNEQFF. The DNA of the CDR3 is TGTGCCTATGGGGGTAGCTCCTACAATGAGCAGTTCTTC.

The sample holds one count of this clone. The CDR3 DNA reads TGTGCCAGCAGTTACGTAACTAGCGTTCAGTACTTC. Its translation is CASSYVTSVQYF. The chain employs TRBV6-5 and TRBJ2-7, with 7 bases identical to TRBD2. The CDR3 covers 12 residues. The junction had 5 bases not matched to a gene; V was cut back by 2 bases and J by 10 bases. The germline V gene has CDR1 MNHEY and CDR2 SVGAGI.

This clone was seen a single time. The genes are TRBV10-3 and TRBJ2-2, with TRBD1 identical over 10 bases. The CDR3 is 15 residues long. V trimming: 6 bases; J trimming: 4 bases; junction bases outside the gene matches: 5. Germline CDR1 ENHRY, CDR2 SYGVKD. CDR3 in DNA: TGTGCCATCAGACCGGGACAGGGGCCCACCGGGGAGCTGTTTTTT. This sequence encodes CAIRPGQGPTGELFF.

The chain joins TRBV11-3 to TRBJ2-2; D is uncertain. This CDR3 is 12 amino acids long. Germline values: CDR1 SGHNT, CDR2 YENEEA. The ends were cut back, 1 base at V and 7 bases at J, with 4 bases in the middle. The CDR3 loop is CASSLASGELFF. As DNA, the CDR3 is TGTGCCAGCAGCTTAGCCAGCGGGGAGCTGTTTTTT.

The gene calls are TRBV21-1 and TRBJ1-2; the table's D call, TRBD1, was not checked against the DNA. TRBV21-1 is assigned pseudogene status. The CDR3 loop spans 11 amino acids. The CDR3 loop is CASSQGSGYTF. The CDR3 DNA reads as TGTGCCAGCTCTCAGGGGTCTGGCTACACCTTC.

DNA of the CDR3: TGTGCCAGCAACTTCTATCAAGGGGCGTTAACCGGGGAGCTGTTTTTT. Translating gives CASNFYQGALTGELFF. The chain combines TRBV7-9 with TRBJ2-2; D may be TRBD1 (5 bases). Trimming shortened V by 7 bases and J by 5 bases, and 20 bases separated the two germline ends. Germline V gene lookup returns CDR1 SEHNR and CDR2 FQNEAQ (reference sequence). This CDR3 contains 16 residues. The variable domain in full, completed from reference TRBV7-9 and TRBJ2-2, reads DTGVSQNPRHKITKRGQNVTFRCDPISEHNRLYWYRQTLGQGPEFLTYFQNEAQLEKSRLLSDRFSAERPKGSFSTLEIQRTEQGDSAMYLCASNFYQGALTGELFFGEGSRLTVL.

J is TRBJ1-5 and V is TRBV6-6; D ambiguous. The CDR3 contains 14 residues. V was pared by 7 bases and J by 5 bases, with 15 bases between. The germline V gene has CDR1 MNHNY and CDR2 SVGAGI (reference sequence). The CDR3 spells CASTPYRSDQPQHF. DNA for the CDR3: TGTGCCAGCACCCCTTACCGGAGTGATCAGCCCCAGCATTTT.

The CDR3 protein is CASSIGGSSTDTQYF. CDR3 sequence (DNA): TGTGCCAGTAGTATAGGTGGGAGTAGCACAGATACGCAGTATTTT. The chain uses TRBV19 and TRBJ2-3, with D possibly being TRBD2 (5 bases). The CDR3 loop spans 15 amino acids. V dropped 1 base and J dropped 0 bases, with 8 bases sitting between them. Germline assignment: CDR1 LNHDA and CDR2 SQIVND (reference sequence).

The gene calls are TRBV6-6 and TRBJ1-6; D unclear. Germline CDR1 MNHNY, CDR2 SVGAGI (reference sequence). The CDR3 has 14 residues. V lost 8 bases to trimming and J lost 0 bases, with 8 bases between them. This chain's CDR3 is CASQRSSYNSPLHF. For the CDR3, the DNA is TGTGCCAGCCAACGAAGCTCCTATAATTCACCCCTCCACTTT.

The rearrangement uses TRBV5-1 and TRBJ2-1, with D unclear. The CDR3 has 14 amino acids. Trimming left V 1 base short and J 9 bases short, with 14 bases between. The germline V gene encodes CDR1 SGHRS and CDR2 YFSETQ. DNA for the CDR3: TGCGCCAGCAGCTTGAGGGCCGGGTCGGGTGAGCAGTTCTTC. This sequence encodes CASSLRAGSGEQFF.

The chain uses TRBV7-6 and TRBJ1-3; D gene unclear. Per the germline V gene, CDR1 is SGHVS and CDR2 is FNYEAQ. The CDR3 sequence is 13 residues long. V was shortened by 4 bases and J by 4 bases, with 8 bases between the two germline ends. CDR3 region: CASSSSGGNTIYF. CDR3 DNA sequence: TGTGCCAGCAGCTCATCCGGGGGAAACACCATATATTTT.

Of note for this clone: At one boundary the junction diverges from the germline segment, which might be a read error. The chain uses TRBV7-7 and TRBJ1-5; no clear D gene. The CDR3 has 13 amino acids. From germline, CDR1 is SSHAT and CDR2 FNYEAQ (reference sequence). The CDR3 loop is CASSLAPGQPQHF. CDR3 nucleotide sequence: TGTGCTAGCAGCTTGGCCCCGGGACAGCCCCAGCATTTT.

V gene TRBV5-4 combines with J gene TRBJ2-5, with 8 bases that match TRBD2. After removal of 2 bases from V and 4 bases from J, the junction contained 4 bases not matched to a gene. CDR3 length: 14 residues. CDR1 is SGHNT, CDR2 YYREEE, per germline (reference sequence). Here the CDR3 reads CASSFSAGGETQYF. CDR3 DNA sequence: TGTGCCAGCAGCTTCAGTGCGGGAGGAGAGACCCAGTACTTC.